The 15 T cell receptor beta chains reported below all come from one sample, sequenced in a study of long-term antiretroviral therapy in people with HIV. At the survey level, the v3.0 immunoSEQ assay was run. Here immunoSEQ multiplex PCR was the method, and the copy in TCRdb shows in-frame clones only, minus some. The sample yields 30,000 to 40,000 clones, around 78% seen once. The sequencing here drew on unsorted PBMCs, taken 3.1 years after starting antiretroviral therapy. These receptors all stem from a woman aged 50 to 65 with HIV.

The chain has TRBV21-1 and TRBJ1-1. TRBV21-1 is a listed pseudogene. The CDR3 covers 14 residues. The CDR3 nucleotides are TGTGCTGCGGGACACCGCCGAAATGACACTGAAGCTTTCTTT. Translation gives CAAGHRRNDTEAFF.

In this sample, this clone turned up once. V and J are TRBV9 and TRBJ1-4; D is undetermined. The V end lost 2 bases, the J end lost 4 bases, and 9 bases lay between the germline ends. The germline V gene encodes CDR1 SGDLS and CDR2 YYNGEE. The CDR3 contains 14 residues. CDR3 in amino acids: CASSVSTGNEKLFF. The CDR3 DNA reads as TGTGCCAGCAGCGTTTCAACGGGTAATGAAAAACTGTTTTTT.

This chain connects TRBV7-9 to TRBJ1-3; tentatively, D is TRBD1 (5 bases). The CDR3 totals 14 residues. Looked up from germline, CDR1 is SEHNR and CDR2 is FQNEAQ (reference sequence). CDR3 sequence: CTSDSDTSGNTIYF. In nucleotides, the CDR3 is TGTACAAGTGACAGCGATACCTCTGGAAACACCATATATTTT.

This rearrangement joins TRBV5-1 to TRBJ2-3, with no clear D. The length of the CDR3 is 15 residues. CDR1 is SGHRS, CDR2 YFSETQ, per germline. Trimming left V 2 bases short and J 1 base short, with 11 bases between. The CDR3 DNA reads as TGCGCCAGCAGCTTCAACGGTGCGGGCACAGATACGCAGTATTTT. It translates to CASSFNGAGTDTQYF.

This chain joins TRBV6-1 and TRBJ1-2; 11 nucleotides agree with TRBD1. V dropped 4 bases and J dropped 4; count of bases not matched to a gene: 5. CDR1 is MNHNS, CDR2 SASEGT, per germline. The CDR3 has 15 amino acids. CDR3 in amino acids: CASSVGQGVIYGYTF. CDR3 DNA: TGTGCCAGCAGTGTGGGACAGGGGGTTATCTATGGCTACACCTTC.

V usage is TRBV7-9 and J usage is TRBJ2-6; possibly TRBD1 for D (6 bases). The V end was cut by 1 base, the J end by 2 bases, with 12 bases between. This CDR3 region has 17 residues. Germline CDR1 is SEHNR and CDR2 is FQNEAQ (reference sequence). The CDR3 coding sequence is TGTGCCAGCAGCTTAGTAGGGACACTTGCTGGGGCCAACGTCCTGACTTTC. Its translation: CASSLVGTLAGANVLTF. The full variable domain, with the rest looked up from reference TRBV7-9 and TRBJ2-6, is DTGVSQNPRHKITKRGQNVTFRCDPISEHNRLYWYRQTLGQGPEFLTYFQNEAQLEKSRLLSDRFSAERPKGSFSTLEIQRTEQGDSAMYLCASSLVGTLAGANVLTFGAGSRLTVL.

The V and J genes are TRBV5-1 and TRBJ2-5, with D possibly being TRBD1 or TRBD2 (6 bases each). This CDR3 comprises 16 residues. Per germline, CDR1 SGHRS and CDR2 YFSETQ. V shed 0 bases and J shed 5 bases, with 17 bases lying between them. This CDR3 reads CASSLGGGTITETQYF. CDR3 bases: TGCGCCAGCAGCTTGGGGGGCGGGACAATTACGGAGACCCAGTACTTC.

CDR3 nucleotide sequence: TGTGCCAGCAGCTTAGAGGGACTAGCGGGGACTGAGCAGTTCTTC. Its translation: CASSLEGLAGTEQFF. The rearrangement links TRBV7-2 to TRBJ2-1; 13 bases align to TRBD2. The length of the CDR3 is 15 residues. CDR1 SGHTA and CDR2 FQGNSA come from the germline V gene. Trimming took 1 base from V and 9 from J; bases not matched to a gene: 3.

This clone came up a few times. The rearrangement joins TRBV6-6 to TRBJ2-7, with 10 nucleotides matching TRBD1. This CDR3 is 15 amino acids long. Germline CDR1 and CDR2: MNHNY and SVGAGI (reference sequence). V lost 6 bases to trimming and J lost 0 bases; unmatched junction nucleotides: 5. CDR3: CASRGQGTSSYEQYV. CDR3 nucleotide sequence: TGTGCCAGCAGGGGACAGGGGACTAGCTCCTACGAGCAGTACGTC.

In nucleotides, the CDR3 is TGCGCCAGCAGTCCCTTGACAGGGTCTGGGGCCAACGTCCTGACTTTC. It is translated as CASSPLTGSGANVLTF. V and J are TRBV5-1 and TRBJ2-6, with 7 bases fitting TRBD1. J lost 1 base, V lost 5 bases, and 6 bases had no gene match. CDR3 size: 16 residues. CDR1 and CDR2 (germline): SGHRS, YFSETQ.

The V and J genes are TRBV7-2 and TRBJ2-7; either TRBD1 or TRBD2 may fit D (5 bases each). CDR1 SGHTA and CDR2 FQGNSA come from the germline V gene. CDR3 size: 12 residues. V lost 11 bases, J lost 2 bases, and 13 bases lay in between. Written as DNA, the CDR3 is TGTGCCTCGGGACGGACGGCCTACGAGCAGTACTTC. Translated, it gives CASGRTAYEQYF.

This clone appeared a single time. This chain connects TRBV29-1 to TRBJ2-6; D gene unclear. Between the trimmed V and J ends, which lost 0 bases and 0 bases, there was a span of 18 bases. Germline V gives CDR1 SQVTM, CDR2 ANQGSEA. This CDR3 is built from 19 residues. CDR3 sequence (DNA): TGCAGCGTTGAAGACTTTCGGGCAGGTAGGCTCTCTGGGGCCAACGTCCTGACTTTC. Translation gives CSVEDFRAGRLSGANVLTF.

This clone was counted a single time. The chain uses TRBV11-2 and TRBJ2-1; TRBD2 matches 11 bases. The germline V gene encodes CDR1 SGHAT and CDR2 FQNNGV. This CDR3 is 15 amino acids long. The V gene end was trimmed by 5 bases and the J gene end by 7 bases; junction bases not matched to a gene: 7. CDR3 in amino acids: CASSEGLAVGNEQFF. CDR3 nucleotide sequence: TGTGCCAGCAGCGAGGGACTAGCGGTGGGGAATGAGCAGTTCTTC.

This rearrangement joins TRBV29-1 to TRBJ2-2, with a weak D call TRBD2 (5 bases). Trimming pared 4 bases from V and 2 bases from J, leaving 14 bases between. CDR1 is SQVTM and CDR2 is ANQGSEA in the germline V gene. The CDR3 totals 15 residues. CDR3 in DNA: TGCAGCGTTGGGACTCAGCTAGATAACACCGGGGAGCTGTTTTTT. This encodes CSVGTQLDNTGELFF.

There are a few counts of this clone. The genes are TRBV2 and TRBJ2-7; tentative D call: TRBD1 (6 bases). CDR1 and CDR2 from the germline V gene are SNHLY and FYNNEI. This CDR3 region has 14 residues. Trimming removed 4 bases at V and 5 bases at J, with 15 bases between. CDR3 amino acids: CASSVQGRGNEQYF. CDR3 DNA sequence: TGTGCCAGCAGTGTACAGGGAAGGGGAAACGAGCAGTACTTC.